Here is one TCR beta chain with its context. Antigen: not known. A much more abundant neighbour one base away suggests this may be a read error. Here the CDR3 omits its conserved ending phenylalanine or tryptophan, so a read error is the likely source. The authors made TCR beta cDNA from about 500 ng total RNA with a constant-region primer. Construction of TCR beta libraries relied on three successive nested multiplex PCR rounds employing slightly modified ARM-PCR. Use of TRBV1-TRBV30 forward primers with a C-beta reverse primer characterized the first two PCR rounds, which lasted about 10 cycles each. One entry per CDR3 protein results from TCRdb running MiXCR on the multiplex PCR reads. Of roughly 120,000 distinct CDR3 sequences in the sample, approximately 64% were seen once. This specimen belongs to a study of tumor-infiltrating lymphocytes in primary liver carcinoma. The V gene's germline CDR1 is MDHEN and CDR2 SYDVKM. V was trimmed by 2 bases and J by 1 base, leaving 11 bases between them. CDR3 length: 15 residues.

Co-extracting RNA and DNA was done with 20-30 mg of unsorted bulk tissue as input. Over 80% of the cells were viable tumor cells in every tumor sample. Findings of the study overall: Overlap between tumor regions exceeded overlap of tumor with adjacent tissue or blood.

The TCR was taken from a woman aged 55-75 years with primary liver carcinoma and hepatitis B virus infection. The sample was liver tumor tissue from sampling region 3. The subset here: tumor region T3, left-lateral pole. This chain connects TRBV28 to TRBJ1-1, with D possibly TRBD1 on 5 matching bases. The CDR3 loop is CASSLVDSKNTEAFL. CDR3 in DNA: TGTGCCAGCAGTTTAGTTGACAGTAAGAACACTGAAGCTTTCTTA.